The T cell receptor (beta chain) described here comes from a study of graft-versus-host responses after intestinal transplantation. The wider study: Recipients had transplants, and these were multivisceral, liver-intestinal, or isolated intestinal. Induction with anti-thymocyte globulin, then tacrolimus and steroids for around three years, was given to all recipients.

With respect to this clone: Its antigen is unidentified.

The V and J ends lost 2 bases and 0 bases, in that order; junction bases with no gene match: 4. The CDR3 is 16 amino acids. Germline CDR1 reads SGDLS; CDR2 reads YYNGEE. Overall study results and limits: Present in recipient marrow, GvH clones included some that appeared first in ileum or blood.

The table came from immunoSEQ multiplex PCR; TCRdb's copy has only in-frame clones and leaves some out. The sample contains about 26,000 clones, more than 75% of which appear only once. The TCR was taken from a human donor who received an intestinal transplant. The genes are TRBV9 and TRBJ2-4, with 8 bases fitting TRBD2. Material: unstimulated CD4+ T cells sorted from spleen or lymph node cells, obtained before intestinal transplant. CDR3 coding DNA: TGTGCCAGCAGCGTTAGCGGGGTCTTAGCCAAAAACATTCAGTACTTC. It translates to CASSVSGVLAKNIQYF.